This T cell receptor (beta chain) was sequenced during a study of T cell responses to AZD1222 COVID-19 vaccine. Measured with immunoSEQ multiplex PCR; TCRdb has only the in-frame clones, and not every one. Counted here are approximately 99,000 clones, about 89% occurring once; the ten biggest clones make up around 8.4%. Sequencing used peripheral blood, obtained 28 days after the second AZD1222 dose. The receptor comes from an adult who received the AZD1222 COVID-19 vaccine.

The CDR3 spells CASSQDWGVTGNTIYF. The DNA for the CDR3 is TGCGCCAGCAGCCAAGATTGGGGGGTCACTGGAAACACCATATATTTT. The V gene is TRBV4-3, the J gene TRBJ1-3; D is perhaps TRBD1 (5 bases). CDR3 length: 16 residues. Trimming took 0 bases from V and 2 from J, leaving 11 bases between them. The germline V gene has CDR1 LGHNA and CDR2 YSLEER.